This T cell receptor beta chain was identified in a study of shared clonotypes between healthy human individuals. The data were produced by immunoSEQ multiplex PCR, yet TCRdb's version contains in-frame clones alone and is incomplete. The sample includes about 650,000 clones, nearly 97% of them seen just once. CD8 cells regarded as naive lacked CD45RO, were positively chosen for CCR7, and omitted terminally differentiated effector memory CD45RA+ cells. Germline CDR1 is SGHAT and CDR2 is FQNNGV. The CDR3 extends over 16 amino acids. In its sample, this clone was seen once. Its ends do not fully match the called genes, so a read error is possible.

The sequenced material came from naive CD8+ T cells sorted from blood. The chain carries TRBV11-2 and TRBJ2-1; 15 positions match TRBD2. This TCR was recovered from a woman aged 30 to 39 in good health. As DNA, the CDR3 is TGCGCCAGCAGCCGCTTTGGACTAGCGGGAGGGGATGAGCAGTTCTTC. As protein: CASSRFGLAGGDEQFF.